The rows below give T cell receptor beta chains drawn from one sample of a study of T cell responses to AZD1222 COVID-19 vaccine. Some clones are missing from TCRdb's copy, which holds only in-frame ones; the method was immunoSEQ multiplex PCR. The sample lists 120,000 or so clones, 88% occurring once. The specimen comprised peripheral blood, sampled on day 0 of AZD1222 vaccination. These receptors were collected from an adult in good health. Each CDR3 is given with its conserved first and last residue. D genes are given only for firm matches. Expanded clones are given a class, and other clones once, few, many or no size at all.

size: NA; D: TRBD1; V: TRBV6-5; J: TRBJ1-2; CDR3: CASSYGTGGYYGYTF; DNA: TGTGCCAGCAGTTACGGGACAGGGGGGTACTATGGCTACACCTTC
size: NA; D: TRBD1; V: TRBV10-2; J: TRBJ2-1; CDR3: CASSADRAYNEQFF; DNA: TGCGCCAGCAGTGCAGACAGGGCTTACAATGAGCAGTTCTTC
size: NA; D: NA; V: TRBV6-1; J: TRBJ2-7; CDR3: CASSEWPGGGYEQYF; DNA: TGTGCCAGCAGTGAGTGGCCAGGCGGCGGGTACGAGCAGTACTTC
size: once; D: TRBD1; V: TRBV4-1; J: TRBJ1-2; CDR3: CASRGIGGRGYTF; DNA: TGCGCCAGCAGAGGAATAGGGGGCCGCGGCTACACCTTC
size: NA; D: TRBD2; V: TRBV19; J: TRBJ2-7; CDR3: CATSPSGAYEQYF; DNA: TGTGCCACCAGTCCTAGCGGAGCTTACGAGCAGTACTTC
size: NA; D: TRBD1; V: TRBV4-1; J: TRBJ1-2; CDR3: CASSQGTGTQSYGYTF; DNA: TGCGCCAGCAGCCAAGGGACAGGGACTCAATCCTATGGCTACACCTTC
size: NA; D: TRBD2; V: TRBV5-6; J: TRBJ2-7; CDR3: CASSLQTSDHEQYF; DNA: TGTGCCAGCAGCTTACAGACTAGCGACCACGAGCAGTACTTC
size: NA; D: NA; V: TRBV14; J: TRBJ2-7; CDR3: CASSARWVTYEQYF; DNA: TGTGCCAGCAGCGCCCGCTGGGTTACCTACGAGCAGTACTTC
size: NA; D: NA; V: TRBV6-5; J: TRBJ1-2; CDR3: CASRVTGVYGYTF; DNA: TGTGCCAGCAGGGTGACCGGGGTCTATGGCTACACCTTC
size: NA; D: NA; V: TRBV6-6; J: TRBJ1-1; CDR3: CASSKRETVAEAFF; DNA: TGTGCCAGCAGTAAAAGGGAGACGGTAGCTGAAGCTTTCTTT
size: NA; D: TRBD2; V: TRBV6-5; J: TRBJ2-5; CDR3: CASSQREQETQYF; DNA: TGTGCCAGCAGTCAGCGGGAGCAAGAGACCCAGTACTTC
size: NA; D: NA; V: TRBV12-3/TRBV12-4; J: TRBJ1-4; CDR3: CASSPLKSKLFF; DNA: TGTGCCAGCAGTCCCCTAAAGTCTAAACTGTTTTTT
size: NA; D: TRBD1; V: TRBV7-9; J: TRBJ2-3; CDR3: CASSLYTGATDTQYF; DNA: TGTGCCAGCAGCTTATACACAGGGGCCACAGATACGCAGTATTTT
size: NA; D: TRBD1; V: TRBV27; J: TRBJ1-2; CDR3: CATRTGEWGYTF; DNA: TGTGCCACCCGAACAGGGGAGTGGGGCTACACCTTC
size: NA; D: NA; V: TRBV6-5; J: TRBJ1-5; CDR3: CASSPPGQPQHF; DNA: TGTGCCAGCAGTCCCCCAGGACAGCCCCAGCATTTT
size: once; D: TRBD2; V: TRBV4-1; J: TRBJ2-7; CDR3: CASSQGLAVPYEQYF; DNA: TGCGCCAGCAGCCAAGGACTAGCGGTCCCCTACGAGCAGTACTTC
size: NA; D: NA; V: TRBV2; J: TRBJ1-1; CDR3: CASADTEAFF; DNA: TGTGCCAGCGCGGACACTGAAGCTTTCTTT
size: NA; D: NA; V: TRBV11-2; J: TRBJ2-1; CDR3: CASTPLSGSSYNEQFF; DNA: TGTGCCAGCACCCCCCTGAGCGGTAGCTCCTACAATGAGCAGTTCTTC
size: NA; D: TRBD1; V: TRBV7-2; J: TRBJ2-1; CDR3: CASSLVGTGSYNEQFF; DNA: TGTGCCAGCAGCTTAGTGGGGACAGGGTCCTACAATGAGCAGTTCTTC
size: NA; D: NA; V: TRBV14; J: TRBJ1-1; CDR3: CASSQVWGDTEAFF; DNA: TGTGCCAGCAGCCAAGTGTGGGGGGACACTGAAGCTTTCTTT
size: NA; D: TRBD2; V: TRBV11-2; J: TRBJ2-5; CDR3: CASSLSGGRYSTQYF; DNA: TGTGCCAGCAGCTTAAGCGGGGGTCGCTATTCAACCCAGTACTTC
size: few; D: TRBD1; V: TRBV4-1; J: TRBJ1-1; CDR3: CASSHGDRENTEAFF; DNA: TGCGCCAGCAGCCACGGGGACAGGGAGAACACTGAAGCTTTCTTT
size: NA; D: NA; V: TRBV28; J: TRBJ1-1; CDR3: CASSFAMNTEAFF; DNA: TGTGCCAGCAGTTTTGCGATGAACACTGAAGCTTTCTTT
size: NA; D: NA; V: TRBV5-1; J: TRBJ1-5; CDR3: CASSLVSNQPQHF; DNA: TGCGCCAGCAGCTTGGTTAGCAATCAGCCCCAGCATTTT
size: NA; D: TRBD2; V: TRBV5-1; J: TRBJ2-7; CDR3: CASSFRGLAPYEQYF; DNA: TGCGCCAGCAGCTTCCGGGGACTAGCGCCATACGAGCAGTACTTC
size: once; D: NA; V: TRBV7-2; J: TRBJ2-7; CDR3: CASSSDFRLGEQYF; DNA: TGTGCCAGCAGCTCGGACTTCCGACTCGGCGAGCAGTACTTC
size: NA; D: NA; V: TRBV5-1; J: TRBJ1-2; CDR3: CASSLPGSRLSGYTF; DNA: TGCGCCAGCAGCTTGCCGGGCAGTCGTTTATCTGGCTACACCTTC
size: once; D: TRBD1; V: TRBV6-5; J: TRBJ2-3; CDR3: CASSYSRGSRRDTQYF; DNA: TGTGCCAGCAGTTACTCCAGGGGGTCCCGGCGCGATACGCAGTATTTT
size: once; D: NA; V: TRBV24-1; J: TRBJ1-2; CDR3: CATSDFTRGGYTF; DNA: TGTGCCACCAGTGATTTCACCAGGGGTGGCTACACCTTC
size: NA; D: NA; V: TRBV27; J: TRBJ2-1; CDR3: CASSLWASIYNEQFF; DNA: TGTGCCAGCAGTTTATGGGCCTCGATCTACAATGAGCAGTTCTTC
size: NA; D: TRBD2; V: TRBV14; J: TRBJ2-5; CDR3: CASSRDPASGRGETQYF; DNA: TGTGCCAGCAGCCGAGATCCAGCTAGCGGGAGGGGGGAGACCCAGTACTTC
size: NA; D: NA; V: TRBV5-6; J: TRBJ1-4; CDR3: CASSFQSNEKLFF; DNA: TGTGCCAGCAGCTTCCAGTCTAATGAAAAACTGTTTTTT
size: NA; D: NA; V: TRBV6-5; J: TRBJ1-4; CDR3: CASRRNQWENEKLFF; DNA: TGTGCCAGCAGACGAAATCAGTGGGAGAATGAAAAACTGTTTTTT
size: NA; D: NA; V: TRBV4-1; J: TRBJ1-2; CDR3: CASSQDSRPYGYTF; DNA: TGCGCCAGCAGCCAAGATTCAAGGCCTTATGGCTACACCTTC
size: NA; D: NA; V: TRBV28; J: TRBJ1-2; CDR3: CASSPRSYGYTF; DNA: TGTGCCAGCAGTCCTCGATCCTATGGCTACACCTTC